This paragraph reports one TCR beta chain. The data derive from a study of T cell changes during pregnancy in multiple sclerosis. The assay was immunoSEQ multiplex PCR, and TCRdb's table has in-frame clones only and misses some. Among about 28,000 clones listed, around nine tenths were seen once. This CDR3 has 14 amino acids. V lost 1 base, J lost 6 bases, and 5 bases stayed unmatched. Germline V CDR1 and CDR2: KGHSH, LQKENI. The chain combines TRBV18 with TRBJ1-1; 7 bases agree with TRBD1. The source was CD4+ T cells from peripheral blood mononuclear cells, collected in the first trimester of pregnancy. The source of this sequence is a female donor in good health, enrolled as a control in a pregnancy study. The CDR3 region is CASSPLTGESEAFF. The CDR3 nucleotides are TGTGCCAGCTCACCACTTACAGGGGAATCTGAAGCTTTCTTT.